This T cell receptor (beta chain) was identified in a study of graft-versus-host responses after intestinal transplantation. V dropped 0 bases and J dropped 1 base, with 16 bases sitting between them. In germline, CDR1 is MGHRA, CDR2 YSYEKL. The CDR3 has 18 residues. With respect to this clone: What it binds is not known.

Whole-study results and caveats: Recipient marrow harbored GvH clones, some of which surfaced first in ileum or blood.

Profiling relied on immunoSEQ multiplex PCR, and the TCRdb table lists in-frame clones only, not all of them. The data show about 100,000 clones, about 90% seen once. The source of this sequence is a human donor who was the organ donor for an intestinal transplant. This chain connects TRBV4-1 to TRBJ2-4; D may be TRBD2 (6 bases). Sequencing was performed on unstimulated CD4+ T cells sorted from spleen or lymph node cells, taken before transplant. The CDR3 loop reads CASSQEELGGKAKNIQYF. For the CDR3, the DNA is TGCGCCAGCAGCCAAGAAGAGCTCGGAGGGAAGGCCAAAAACATTCAGTACTTC.